These T cell receptor beta chains were read from a single sample in a study of blood T cell repertoires in COVID-19. The assay was immunoSEQ multiplex PCR, and TCRdb's table has in-frame clones only and misses some. The data contain tens of thousands of clones, almost 85% of them singletons. The sample consisted of peripheral blood. The receptors derive from a human donor in a cohort sampled during active COVID-19. Each CDR3 is given with its conserved first and last residue. A D gene is named only where the DNA matches it firmly. For some rows the clone size is stated as once, few or many, or as a class when expanded; others skip it.

.,TRBJ2-3,TRBV10-3,TRBD2,TGTGCCATCAGCGGGACTAGCGAGAGAAGCGGAGATACGCAGTATTTT,CAISGTSERSGDTQYF
.,TRBJ2-4,TRBV2,.,TGTGCCAGCGTAGAGCCCCTCGCATACTTC,CASVEPLAYF
.,TRBJ2-1,TRBV3-1/TRBV3-2,TRBD2,TGTGCCAGCAGCACACGGACTAGCGGGAGGGTGGGTACAAATGAGCAGTTCTTC,CASSTRTSGRVGTNEQFF
.,TRBJ1-4,TRBV19,.,TGTGCCAGTAGGCAGGGTAGCAATGAAAAACTGTTTTTT,CASRQGSNEKLFF
.,TRBJ2-7,TRBV5-1,.,TGCGCCAGCAGCTTGATTCCAGGGAACGAGCAGTACTTC,CASSLIPGNEQYF
once,TRBJ1-1,TRBV6-1,.,TGTGCCAGCAGCGGGGGATGGGTCGGTGGTGAAGCTTTCTTT,CASSGGWVGGEAFF
.,TRBJ1-6,TRBV27,.,TGTGCCAGCAGTCCCAGCTGGGGCCAATCGCCCCTCCACTTT,CASSPSWGQSPLHF
.,TRBJ2-3,TRBV6-6,TRBD1,TGTGCCAGCAGTATTCACAGGGGTAGCACAGATACGCAGTATTTT,CASSIHRGSTDTQYF
few,TRBJ2-7,TRBV25-1,TRBD2,TGTGCCAGCATTAGCGGGACCTCCTACGAGCAGTACTTC,CASISGTSYEQYF
few,TRBJ2-1,TRBV14,TRBD2,TGTGCCAGCAGCCCCTCGACTAGCGCGGGCTCATACAATGAGCAGTTCTTC,CASSPSTSAGSYNEQFF
.,TRBJ2-7,TRBV11-3,TRBD2,TGTGCCAGCAGCATCTCGACTAGCGGGACGGGCGAGCAGTACTTC,CASSISTSGTGEQYF
few,TRBJ2-3,TRBV28,.,TGTGCCAGCACTTCGGGATTCTTCACACCCACAGATACGCAGTATTTT,CASTSGFFTPTDTQYF
.,TRBJ2-3,TRBV15,TRBD1,TGTGCCACCAGCCCGAAAGGGACAGGGGGCACAGATACGCAGTATTTT,CATSPKGTGGTDTQYF
.,TRBJ1-2,TRBV19,.,TGTGCCAGTAGTATTCGTGACAGTAACTATGGCTACACCTTC,CASSIRDSNYGYTF
.,TRBJ1-3,TRBV28,.,TGTGCCAGCACATCGGGTAGCTTTCAATCTGGAAACACCATATATTTT,CASTSGSFQSGNTIYF
.,TRBJ1-3,TRBV27,TRBD1,TGTGCCAGCAGCCTAGACAGGGAGGCTGGAAACACCATATATTTT,CASSLDREAGNTIYF
.,TRBJ2-3,TRBV4-3,TRBD1,TGCGCCAGCAGCCAAGAGACAGGGGGCGCAGATACGCAGTATTTT,CASSQETGGADTQYF
few,TRBJ2-3,TRBV2,TRBD1,TGTGCCACCGCACGACAGGGGATCACAGATACGCAGTATTTT,CATARQGITDTQYF
.,TRBJ2-2,TRBV5-4,.,TGTGCCAGCAGCTTGCTTACGTCGGGCACCGGGGAGCTGTTTTTT,CASSLLTSGTGELFF
.,TRBJ2-5,TRBV19,TRBD2,TGTGCCAGTAGTATTCGCGGGGGGCCTGTAGAGACCCAGTACTTC,CASSIRGGPVETQYF
.,TRBJ2-7,TRBV11-2,TRBD2,TGTGCCAGCAGCTTTCTGTGGGGAGGGTCCTCCTACGAGCAGTACTTC,CASSFLWGGSSYEQYF
.,TRBJ2-1,TRBV18,TRBD1,TGTGCCAGCTCACCCCCGGACAGGGCCGAGCAGTTCTTC,CASSPPDRAEQFF
.,TRBJ1-4,TRBV28,.,TGTGCCAGCAGTTCGGGGGGCCCTAGCACCGGCGTACTGTTTTTT,CASSSGGPSTGVLFF
.,TRBJ2-7,TRBV6-6,TRBD2,TGTGCCAGCAGTCTACATTCCTCTAGCGGGAGGATCGCCTACGAGCAGTACTTC,CASSLHSSSGRIAYEQYF
once,TRBJ2-3,TRBV7-3,TRBD2,TGTGCCAGCAGCCGCGGGAGAGGGGATACGCAGTATTTT,CASSRGRGDTQYF
.,TRBJ2-7,TRBV19,TRBD1,TGTGCCAGTAGCGGACAGGTAACCTCCTACGAGCAGTACTTC,CASSGQVTSYEQYF
once,TRBJ2-7,TRBV7-2,TRBD2,TGTGCCAGCAGCTTGCTAGCGGGAGTCACCTACGAGCAGTACTTC,CASSLLAGVTYEQYF
.,TRBJ2-7,TRBV27,TRBD2,TGTGCCAGCAGTTACTCCCGGGGGGGATACGAGCAGTACTTC,CASSYSRGGYEQYF
.,TRBJ2-7,TRBV5-4,.,TGTGCCAGCAGCTTCCGGCAGGGCGAGCAGTACTTC,CASSFRQGEQYF
.,TRBJ2-7,TRBV4-1,TRBD1,TGCGCCAGCAGCCAGGGACAGCCCTCCTACGAGCAGTACTTC,CASSQGQPSYEQYF
.,TRBJ2-6,TRBV6-2/TRBV6-3,TRBD1,TGTGCCAGCAGTTACGCCACCGGGACAGGGTCTGGGGCCAACGTCCTGACTTTC,CASSYATGTGSGANVLTF
once,TRBJ1-3,TRBV10-2,TRBD1,TGCGCCAGCAATACTGAGGGGGCAGACCTCTCTGGAAACACCATATATTTT,CASNTEGADLSGNTIYF
.,TRBJ2-7,TRBV2,TRBD2,TGTGCCAGCAGTGAAGCGGCTAGCGGGAACTACGAGCAGTACTTC,CASSEAASGNYEQYF
.,TRBJ2-2,TRBV10-2,.,TGCGCCAGCAGTGAGACAGTCGCCGGGGAGCTGTTTTTT,CASSETVAGELFF
.,TRBJ1-2,TRBV5-1,TRBD1,TGCGCCAGCAGCCTCCCGACAGGGGCGGATGGCTACACCTTC,CASSLPTGADGYTF
.,TRBJ2-1,TRBV7-2,.,TGTGCCAGCAGTAGGGCAAGCGGACCATACAATGAGCAGTTCTTC,CASSRASGPYNEQFF
.,TRBJ2-3,TRBV13,TRBD2,TGTGCCAGCAGCTTACGGGCGGGCGGGAGTGCAGATACGCAGTATTTT,CASSLRAGGSADTQYF
.,TRBJ2-7,TRBV24-1,.,TGTGCCACCGTTATAGTGACAGGCCCCCTAAACGAGCAGTACTTC,CATVIVTGPLNEQYF
.,TRBJ1-1,TRBV6-1,.,TGTGCCAGCAGTGAACAGAAAAACACTGAAGCTTTCTTT,CASSEQKNTEAFF
few,TRBJ1-5,TRBV19,.,TGTGCCAGTAGTATGGACAGTGTCGTAGGCAATCAGCCCCAGCATTTT,CASSMDSVVGNQPQHF
once,TRBJ1-1,TRBV4-2,TRBD1,TGTGCCAGCAGCCCCTTGGGACAGATGAACACTGAAGCTTTCTTT,CASSPLGQMNTEAFF
.,TRBJ1-5,TRBV5-4,.,TGTGCCAGCAGCTTGCGCGATAGCAATCAGCCCCAGCATTTT,CASSLRDSNQPQHF
medium-sized,TRBJ2-1,TRBV27,.,TGTGCCAGCAGTCCCCCAACCCGTCAGCGGAATGAGCAGTTCTTC,CASSPPTRQRNEQFF
.,TRBJ2-7,TRBV27,TRBD2,TGTGCCAGCAGAGCGGATGGGCTAGCGGGAGTTTCCTACGAGCAGTACTTC,CASRADGLAGVSYEQYF
many,TRBJ2-1,TRBV18,.,TGTGCCAGCTCGGGACTTGGGCCCAATGAGCAGTTCTTC,CASSGLGPNEQFF
.,TRBJ1-5,TRBV10-3,.,TGTGCCATCAGTGATACGGCCAGGAGCAATCAGCCCCAGCATTTT,CAISDTARSNQPQHF
.,TRBJ1-1,TRBV5-1,.,TGCGCCAGCAGCTCCCAAGGGAGCACTGAAGCTTTCTTT,CASSSQGSTEAFF
.,TRBJ2-3,TRBV9,.,TGTGCCAGCAGCGTATTGGACAGCTACACAGATACGCAGTATTTT,CASSVLDSYTDTQYF
.,TRBJ1-5,TRBV3-1/TRBV3-2,.,TGTGCCAGCAGCCAAGATCCCTACAATCAGCCCCAGCATTTT,CASSQDPYNQPQHF